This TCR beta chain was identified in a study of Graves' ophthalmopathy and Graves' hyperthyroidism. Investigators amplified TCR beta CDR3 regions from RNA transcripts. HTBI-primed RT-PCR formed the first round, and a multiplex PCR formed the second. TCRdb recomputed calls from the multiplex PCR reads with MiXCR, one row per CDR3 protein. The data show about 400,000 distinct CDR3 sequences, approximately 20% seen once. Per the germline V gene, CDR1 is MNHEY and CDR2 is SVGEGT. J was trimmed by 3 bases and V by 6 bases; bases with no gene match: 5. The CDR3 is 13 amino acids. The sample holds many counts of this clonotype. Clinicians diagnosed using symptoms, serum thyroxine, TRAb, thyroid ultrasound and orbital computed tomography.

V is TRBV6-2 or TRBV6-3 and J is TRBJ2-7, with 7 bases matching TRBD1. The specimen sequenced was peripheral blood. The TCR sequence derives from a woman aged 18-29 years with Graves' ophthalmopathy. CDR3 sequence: CASRRQGVYEQYF. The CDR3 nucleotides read TGTGCCAGCAGGAGACAGGGTGTCTACGAGCAGTACTTC.